The next 3 T cell receptor beta chains were all read from a single sample in a study of cytomegalovirus exposure and HLA in healthy donors. With 60 Vbeta and 13 Jbeta primers, the PCR was carried out. Data came from immunoSEQ multiplex PCR; TCRdb stores just in-frame clones and leaves some out. The sample shows roughly 140,000 clones, roughly 70% of them seen only once. Sequences were obtained from PBMCs. The receptors here all came from a woman aged 35 to 49 in good health and CMV-seronegative.

This chain uses TRBV18 with TRBJ2-2, with 9 positions matching TRBD2. The CDR3 length is 17 residues. CDR1 KGHSH and CDR2 LQKENI come from the germline V gene. With 3 bases clipped from V and 3 bases from J, the junction kept 8 bases outside the gene matches. The CDR3 coding sequence is TGTGCCAGCTCACCCACGACTAGCGGCGGATACACCGGGGAGCTGTTTTTT. Its protein product is CASSPTTSGGYTGELFF.

The rearrangement joins TRBV27 to TRBJ2-7; D remains ambiguous. The germline V and J ends were trimmed by 4 bases and 0 bases, with 7 bases remaining between them. The CDR3 length is 13 residues. CDR1 and CDR2 (germline): MNHEY, SMNVEV (reference sequence). The CDR3 DNA is TGTGCCAGCAGTTACTCCCTCTCCTACGAGCAGTACTTC. As protein: CASSYSLSYEQYF.

V is TRBV28 and J is TRBJ1-5; 7 nucleotides line up with TRBD1. Germline CDR1 and CDR2: MDHEN and SYDVKM. CDR3 size: 14 residues. V shed 8 bases and J 0 bases; nucleotides not matched to a gene: 4. In DNA, the CDR3 is TGTGCCAGCCAAGGGACAGATAGCAATCAGCCCCAGCATTTT. Translation: CASQGTDSNQPQHF.